This T cell receptor (beta chain) is from a study of cytomegalovirus exposure and HLA in healthy donors. Turning to the study itself: The Caucasian-associated ancestry cluster held roughly 81% of over 350 genotyped donors. Study-level results: For presence/absence analyses, sequencing depth was assumed to be roughly uniform across donors.

Researchers ran the PCR with 60 Vbeta and 13 Jbeta primers. As handled by the study authors: Roughly 80 million unique TCR beta chains, 10 million to 14 million shared, were counted in a later analysis. Profiled with immunoSEQ multiplex PCR; TCRdb holds only in-frame clones, not every one. From that table come the V and J calls and clone size; the DNA was used to work out D and trimming. The data hold some 170,000 clones, with around 75% observed a single time. V was clipped by 2 bases and J by 2 bases; unmatched bases: 5. The CDR3 has 17 residues. CDR1 is SGDLS and CDR2 is YYNGEE in the germline V gene. Comment on this clone: Its specificity is not known.

This chain joins TRBV9 and TRBJ1-6; TRBD1 aligns across 9 bases. This clonotype was obtained from a woman in her forties or fifties in good health and CMV-seropositive. The material sequenced was PBMCs. CDR3 DNA sequence: TGTGCCAGCAGCGTCGGACAGGGGAGAACCTATAATTCACCCCTCCACTTT. Its translation: CASSVGQGRTYNSPLHF.